This T cell receptor (beta chain) was captured in a study of human T cells and chemical hapten exposure. With 0 bases removed from V and 0 bases from J, the gap between germline ends came to 19 bases. The CDR3 is 19 residues long. TCRdb reanalysed the RACE reads using MiXCR and keeps one entry per CDR3 protein. The table lists 150,000 to 200,000 distinct CDR3 sequences, roughly 15% of them singletons, with 1.7% in the top ten. Noted time point: patch test 1, 2 weeks after DPC sensitization. Treatment: therapeutic diphenylcyclopropenone sensitization with weekly scalp DPC. The sequencing used whole blood, collected in connection with sensitization to the hapten diphenylcyclopropenone (DPC). The V call is TRBV5-3, the J call TRBJ1-3; no reliable D call. TRBV5-3 is flagged as an ORF with uncertain function. This receptor was taken from a woman aged 30 to 39 with alopecia areata. Some clones in this sample may be carry-over from other donors' samples. The chain's CDR3 is CARSLESYHPHLSGNTIYF. CDR3 nucleotides: TGTGCCAGAAGCTTGGAGAGTTACCACCCTCACCTCTCTGGAAACACCATATATTTT.